Listed below are T cell receptor beta chains from one sample, sequenced in a study of cytomegalovirus exposure and HLA in healthy donors. Sequencing used immunoSEQ multiplex PCR; TCRdb keeps in-frame clones, though not all of them. Counted here are 200,000 or so clones, more than 75% occurring once; the ten biggest clones make up approximately 7%. Sequenced: PBMCs. Receptors were obtained from a man in his late teens or twenties in good health and CMV-seropositive. Both conserved end residues are part of each CDR3. A D gene is named only where the DNA matches it firmly. Size is omitted from some rows. Given values are once, few, many or a class for expanded clones.

J gene,clone size,D gene,V gene,CDR3 DNA,CDR3 protein
TRBJ2-3,-,TRBD2,TRBV28,TGTGCCAGCAGAAGGAGGGAGGGACCCCCAGATACGCAGTATTTT,CASRRREGPPDTQYF
TRBJ1-2,-,-,TRBV28,TGTGCCAGCAGTTTAGGCGGGGGCTACACCTTC,CASSLGGGYTF
TRBJ2-7,few,-,TRBV19,TGTGCCAGTAAAACCGGCGGTTCCTACGAGCAGTACTTC,CASKTGGSYEQYF
TRBJ1-1,-,-,TRBV2,TGTGCCAGCAGTCCAGGGAAGAACACTGAAGCTTTCTTT,CASSPGKNTEAFF
TRBJ1-1,-,-,TRBV14,TGTGCCAGCAGCCAAGGGTTGCGGGCTTTCTTT,CASSQGLRAFF
TRBJ1-3,-,-,TRBV6-1,TGTGCCAGCAGTGAGGGCCGTGGAAACACCATATATTTT,CASSEGRGNTIYF
TRBJ1-2,-,-,TRBV7-9,TGTGCCAGCAGCTTGTCCGCGCGGGGCTACACCTTC,CASSLSARGYTF
TRBJ2-5,-,-,TRBV20-1,TGCAGTGCTAGGCGGGAGACCCAGTACTTC,CSARRETQYF
TRBJ2-3,-,TRBD2,TRBV6-1,TGTGCCAGCAGTGGGAACAGCGGGACCTTCACAGATACGCAGTATTTT,CASSGNSGTFTDTQYF
TRBJ1-2,-,TRBD1,TRBV6-5,TGTGCCAGCAGTTGGACACAGGGGGCTCAATATGGCTACACCTTC,CASSWTQGAQYGYTF
TRBJ2-7,-,-,TRBV6-5,TGTGCCAGCAGTTACTCGCGGGGCTCGGTCTACGAGCAGTACTTC,CASSYSRGSVYEQYF
TRBJ2-7,once,TRBD1,TRBV13,TGTGCCAGCTCCACAGGGGGTGCCTACGAGCAGTACTTC,CASSTGGAYEQYF
TRBJ1-1,-,-,TRBV5-4,TGTGCCAGCAGCTTGAGCTGGAACACTGAAGCTTTCTTT,CASSLSWNTEAFF
TRBJ2-7,-,-,TRBV5-6,TGTGCCAGCAGCAAGGACACCTACGAGCAGTACTTC,CASSKDTYEQYF
TRBJ2-6,once,-,TRBV6-1,TGTGCCAGCAGTGAACGGGGGGCCTTGACTTTC,CASSERGALTF
TRBJ1-5,-,TRBD1,TRBV30,TGTGCCTGGAGTGTTACAGGGGGCCAGCCCCAGCATTTT,CAWSVTGGQPQHF
TRBJ1-1,-,-,TRBV12-5,TGTGCTAGTGGTTTGACCGGACAGGAAGCTTTCTTT,CASGLTGQEAFF
TRBJ1-1,few,-,TRBV15,TGTGCCACCAGCAGGGAGGGGCTCGAAGCTTTCTTT,CATSREGLEAFF
TRBJ2-2,-,-,TRBV4-3,TGCGCCAGCAGCCAAGAGAACCCGGGAGAGGGAAGGGGGGAGCTGTTTTTT,CASSQENPGEGRGELFF
TRBJ1-1,-,TRBD1,TRBV6-5,TGTGCCAGCAGTTACGACAGGGAACCGAACACTGAAGCTTTCTTT,CASSYDREPNTEAFF
TRBJ2-1,-,-,TRBV5-6,TGTGCCAGCAGCTATAGTAACCCCGAGCAGTTCTTC,CASSYSNPEQFF
TRBJ2-2,-,-,TRBV9,TGTGCCAGCAGCGTAGGATCTGGAAGAGGGACCGGGGAGCTGTTTTTT,CASSVGSGRGTGELFF
TRBJ2-3,-,TRBD2,TRBV28,TGTGCCAGCACCCCCGGGACTAGCGGAAGACGGAGCACAGATACGCAGTATTTT,CASTPGTSGRRSTDTQYF
TRBJ2-2,-,-,TRBV5-1,TGCGCCAGCAGCTTACTAGCCCCCACCGGGGAGCTGTTTTTT,CASSLLAPTGELFF
TRBJ2-7,-,-,TRBV7-9,TGTGCCAGCAGCTTAGATGGGGTCAGCGGCTCCGAGCAGTACTTC,CASSLDGVSGSEQYF
TRBJ1-5,-,-,TRBV28,TGTGCCAGCAGCCCAAGGGGTTTCGGCAATCAGCCCCAGCATTTT,CASSPRGFGNQPQHF
TRBJ1-4,-,-,TRBV29-1,TGCAGCGTTCAGGGGTTCGGAAGTGAAAAACTGTTTTTT,CSVQGFGSEKLFF
TRBJ2-7,-,TRBD2,TRBV7-9,TGTGCCAGCAGCCCCCGCCTGGATAGCGGGATTAGCGAGCAGTACTTC,CASSPRLDSGISEQYF
TRBJ2-3,-,TRBD2,TRBV9,TGTGCCAGCAGCCGGGGGACTAGCGGGAAGTGGACAGATACGCAGTATTTT,CASSRGTSGKWTDTQYF
TRBJ2-2,-,-,TRBV27,TGTGCCAGCAGCCCCCGCAGCGGGCCCACCGGGGAGCTGTTTTTT,CASSPRSGPTGELFF
TRBJ2-2,-,-,TRBV7-3,TGTGCCAGCAGCTTAGCAGGGAACACCGGGGAGCTGTTTTTT,CASSLAGNTGELFF
TRBJ2-7,-,-,TRBV6-6,TGTGCCAGCACCGAGCAGGCCCTACCTTACGAGCAGTACTTC,CASTEQALPYEQYF
TRBJ2-7,-,-,TRBV9,TGTGCCAGCAGCGTGGCCCCTTCTAGCGACCACGAGCAGTACTTC,CASSVAPSSDHEQYF
TRBJ1-1,-,-,TRBV28,TGTGCCAGCCCCGCCAGCCGCGGAGGAACTGAAGCTTTCTTT,CASPASRGGTEAFF
TRBJ2-2,-,TRBD2,TRBV13,TGTGCCAGCAGCTTTAGCCTAGCGGGAACCGGGGAGCTGTTTTTT,CASSFSLAGTGELFF
TRBJ2-1,-,-,TRBV15,TGTGCCACCAGCGGCGCCAGCAGCGGGCCCTCCTACAATGAGCAGTTCTTC,CATSGASSGPSYNEQFF
TRBJ2-3,-,TRBD2,TRBV27,TGTGCCAGCAGTTTATCCCGGCGTCAGGATGGACTAGCGGGCACAGATACGCAGTATTTT,CASSLSRRQDGLAGTDTQYF
TRBJ2-7,-,TRBD2,TRBV28,TGTGCCAGCAGTTTAAGGAGACTAGCGGATCGCTACGAGCAGTACTTC,CASSLRRLADRYEQYF
TRBJ1-1,-,-,TRBV29-1,TGCAGCGTTGAAGACGGCCGGGGGGACACTGAAGCTTTCTTT,CSVEDGRGDTEAFF
TRBJ1-1,-,TRBD1,TRBV2,TGTGCCAGCAACGGAGTCCGCAGGGGGCAAGAAGCTTTCTTT,CASNGVRRGQEAFF
TRBJ2-3,-,-,TRBV6-1,TGTGCCAGCAGTGAAGTGGCCCAACAGATTGTTACGCAGTATTTT,CASSEVAQQIVTQYF
TRBJ2-1,-,-,TRBV5-1,TGCGCCAGCAGCCCGGGACTGTTGAATGAGCAGTTCTTC,CASSPGLLNEQFF
TRBJ2-3,-,-,TRBV5-6,TGTGCCAGCAGCTTGGAACAGACCACAGATACGCAGTATTTT,CASSLEQTTDTQYF
TRBJ2-7,once,TRBD2,TRBV9,TGTGCCAGCAGCAGCGGGAGCGAGCAGTACTTC,CASSSGSEQYF
TRBJ2-7,-,TRBD2,TRBV9,TGTGCCAGCAGCGGGGCGGGAGGGCTGAGGGAGCAGTACTTC,CASSGAGGLREQYF
TRBJ1-5,-,-,TRBV7-6,TGTGCCAGCAGCTTCGTTTCGTCGGGGAACGCGGTAGGCAATCAGCCCCAGCATTTT,CASSFVSSGNAVGNQPQHF
TRBJ2-5,-,TRBD2,TRBV2,TGTGCCAGCAGGGGGACGGGGGGCCAAGAGACCCAGTACTTC,CASRGTGGQETQYF
TRBJ2-1,-,TRBD2,TRBV28,TGTGCCAGCACCAAAACCCTAGCGGGAGTGTCCTACAATGAGCAGTTCTTC,CASTKTLAGVSYNEQFF
TRBJ1-4,-,-,TRBV29-1,TGCAGCGTTGTTTTAGTCGTGGGCCGTGAAGAAAAACTGTTTTTT,CSVVLVVGREEKLFF
TRBJ1-1,-,TRBD1,TRBV5-1,TGCGCCAGCAGACCAGGGGGGAACACTGAAGCTTTCTTT,CASRPGGNTEAFF
TRBJ2-1,once,TRBD2,TRBV7-2,TGTGCCAGCAGCGATCCGTGGGGGGGCAATGAGCAGTTCTTC,CASSDPWGGNEQFF
TRBJ2-1,-,TRBD2,TRBV5-1,TGCGCCAGCAGCCGAGACGAGGGACTAGCGGGATCGAGGGAGCAGTTCTTC,CASSRDEGLAGSREQFF
TRBJ2-7,-,TRBD1,TRBV29-1,TGCAGCGTTGACACAGGGGGTCAGGACTACGAGCAGTACTTC,CSVDTGGQDYEQYF
TRBJ2-7,-,-,TRBV6-1,TGTGCCAGCAGTCCCCCCATCGAGCAGTACTTC,CASSPPIEQYF
TRBJ2-3,-,TRBD2,TRBV2,TGTGCCAGCAGTGGACTAGCGGGGACCAGCACAGATACGCAGTATTTT,CASSGLAGTSTDTQYF
TRBJ2-4,-,-,TRBV4-1,TGCGCCAGCAGCCAAGCTTTCCCAGAAACCAAAAACATTCAGTACTTC,CASSQAFPETKNIQYF